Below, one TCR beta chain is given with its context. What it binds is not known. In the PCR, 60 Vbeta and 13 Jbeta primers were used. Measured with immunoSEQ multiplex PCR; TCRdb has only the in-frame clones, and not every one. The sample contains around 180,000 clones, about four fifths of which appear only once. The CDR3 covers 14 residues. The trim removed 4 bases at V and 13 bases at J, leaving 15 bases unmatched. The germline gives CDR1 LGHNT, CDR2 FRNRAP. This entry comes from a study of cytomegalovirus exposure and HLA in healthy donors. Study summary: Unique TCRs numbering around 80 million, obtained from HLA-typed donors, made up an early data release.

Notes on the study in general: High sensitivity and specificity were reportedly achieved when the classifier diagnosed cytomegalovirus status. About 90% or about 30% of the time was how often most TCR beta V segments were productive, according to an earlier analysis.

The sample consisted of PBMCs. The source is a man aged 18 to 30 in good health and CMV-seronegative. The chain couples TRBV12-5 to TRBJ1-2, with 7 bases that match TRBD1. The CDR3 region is CASGSVTQGIVSTF. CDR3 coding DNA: TGTGCTAGTGGTTCAGTTACACAGGGGATAGTTTCCACCTTC.